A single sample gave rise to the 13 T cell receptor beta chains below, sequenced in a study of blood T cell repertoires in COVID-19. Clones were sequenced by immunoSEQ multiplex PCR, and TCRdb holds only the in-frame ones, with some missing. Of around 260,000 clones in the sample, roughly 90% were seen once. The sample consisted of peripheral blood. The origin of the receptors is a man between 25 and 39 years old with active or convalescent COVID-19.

CDR3 coding DNA: TGTGCCAGCACAGAGGGGGCGCAAGATGGCTACACCTTC. It translates to CASTEGAQDGYTF. This rearrangement joins TRBV2 to TRBJ1-2; 7 nucleotides align to TRBD1. Germline values: CDR1 SNHLY, CDR2 FYNNEI. The CDR3 runs to 13 residues. Germline trimming cut 7 bases from V and 6 bases from J; bases unmatched to any gene: 8.

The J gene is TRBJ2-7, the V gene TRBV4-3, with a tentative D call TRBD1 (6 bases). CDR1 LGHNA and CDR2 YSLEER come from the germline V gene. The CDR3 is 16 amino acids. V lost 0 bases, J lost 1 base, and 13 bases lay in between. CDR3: CASSQDRGQKSYEQYF. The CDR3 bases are TGCGCCAGCAGCCAAGATCGAGGACAGAAATCCTACGAGCAGTACTTC.

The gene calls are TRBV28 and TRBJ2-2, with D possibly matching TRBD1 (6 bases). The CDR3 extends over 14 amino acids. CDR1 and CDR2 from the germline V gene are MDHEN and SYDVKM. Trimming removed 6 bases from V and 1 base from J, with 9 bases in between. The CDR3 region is CASSETGNTGELFF. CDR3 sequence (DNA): TGTGCCAGCAGCGAGACAGGGAACACCGGGGAGCTGTTTTTT.

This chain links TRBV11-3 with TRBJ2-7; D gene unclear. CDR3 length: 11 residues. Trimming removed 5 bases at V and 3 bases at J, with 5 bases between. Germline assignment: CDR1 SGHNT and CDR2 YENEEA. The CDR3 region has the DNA TGTGCCAGCAGCCCAAACTACGAGCAGTACTTC. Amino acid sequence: CASSPNYEQYF.

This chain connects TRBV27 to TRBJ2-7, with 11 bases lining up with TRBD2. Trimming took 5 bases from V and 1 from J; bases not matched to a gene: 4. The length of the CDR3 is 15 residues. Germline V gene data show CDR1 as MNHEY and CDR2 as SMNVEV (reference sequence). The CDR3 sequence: CASSPGLAESYEQYF. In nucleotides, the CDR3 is TGTGCCAGCAGTCCGGGACTAGCGGAGTCCTACGAGCAGTACTTC.

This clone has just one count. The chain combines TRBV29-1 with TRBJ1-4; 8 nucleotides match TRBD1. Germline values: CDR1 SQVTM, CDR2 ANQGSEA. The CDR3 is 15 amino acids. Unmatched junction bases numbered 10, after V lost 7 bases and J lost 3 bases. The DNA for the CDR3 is TGCAGCGCTGGCCGGACAGGGTCAGCTAATGAAAAACTGTTTTTT. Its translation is CSAGRTGSANEKLFF.

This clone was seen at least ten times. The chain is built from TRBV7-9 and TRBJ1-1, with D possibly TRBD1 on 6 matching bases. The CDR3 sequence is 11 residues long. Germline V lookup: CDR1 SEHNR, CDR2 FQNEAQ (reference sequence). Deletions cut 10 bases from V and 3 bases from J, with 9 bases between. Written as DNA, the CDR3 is TGTGCCACGGCAGGGGACACTGAAGCTTTCTTT. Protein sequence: CATAGDTEAFF.

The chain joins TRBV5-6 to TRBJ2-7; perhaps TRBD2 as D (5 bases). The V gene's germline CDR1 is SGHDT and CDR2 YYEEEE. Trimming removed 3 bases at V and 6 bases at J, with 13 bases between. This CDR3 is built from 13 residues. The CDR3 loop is CASSSGGWFEQYF. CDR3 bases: TGTGCCAGCAGCTCCGGAGGTTGGTTCGAGCAGTACTTC.

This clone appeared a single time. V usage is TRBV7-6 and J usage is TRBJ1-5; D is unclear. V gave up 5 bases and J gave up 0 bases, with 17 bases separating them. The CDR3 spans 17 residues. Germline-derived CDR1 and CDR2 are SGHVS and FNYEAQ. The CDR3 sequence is CASSPTARGYSNQPQHF. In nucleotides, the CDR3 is TGTGCCAGCAGCCCGACCGCTCGGGGATATAGCAATCAGCCCCAGCATTTT.

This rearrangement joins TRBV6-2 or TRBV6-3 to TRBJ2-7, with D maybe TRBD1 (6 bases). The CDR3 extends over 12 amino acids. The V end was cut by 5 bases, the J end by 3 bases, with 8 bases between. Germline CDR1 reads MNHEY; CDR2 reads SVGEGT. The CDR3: CASSHRDYEQYF. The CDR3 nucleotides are TGTGCCAGCAGTCACAGGGACTACGAGCAGTACTTC.

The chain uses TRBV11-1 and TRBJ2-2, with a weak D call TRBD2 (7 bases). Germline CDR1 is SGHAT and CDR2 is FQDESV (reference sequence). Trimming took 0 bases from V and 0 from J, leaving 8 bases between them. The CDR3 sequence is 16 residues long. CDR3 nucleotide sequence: TGTGCCAGCAGCTTAGCGGGGGGGCCGAACACCGGGGAGCTGTTTTTT. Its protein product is CASSLAGGPNTGELFF.

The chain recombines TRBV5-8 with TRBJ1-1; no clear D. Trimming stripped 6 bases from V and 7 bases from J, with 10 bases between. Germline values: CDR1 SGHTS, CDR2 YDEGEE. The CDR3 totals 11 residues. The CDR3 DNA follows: TGTGCCAGCACCAAACTTGGTGAAGCTTTCTTT. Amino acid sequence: CASTKLGEAFF.

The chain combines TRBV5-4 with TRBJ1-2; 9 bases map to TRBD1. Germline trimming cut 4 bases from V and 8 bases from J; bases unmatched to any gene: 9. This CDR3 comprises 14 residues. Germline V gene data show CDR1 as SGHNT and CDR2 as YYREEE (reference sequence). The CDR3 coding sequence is TGTGCCAGCAGCGCTGGGACAGGGTATCGGGGCTACACCTTC. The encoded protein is CASSAGTGYRGYTF.